Described below is a single TCR beta chain sequence and its context. No antigen is known for it. Preparation of the TCRbeta library was carried out with unique molecular identifiers. MiXCR was run by TCRdb on the PCR reads, yielding one entry per CDR3 protein. In the table there are about 830,000 distinct CDR3 sequences, 16% of which are singletons. These data are taken from a study of T-cell reconstitution after alpha-beta-depleted transplantation in children. Regarding the study as a whole: T-cell numbers and diversity, one year after transplant, stemmed largely from T cells that were newly produced. There were reportedly several hundred expanded graft clones from which alpha-beta T cells came about two months after transplant. Some patients' high day-60 TCRbeta diversity was attributed to recipient cells surviving conditioning.

The germline V gene encodes CDR1 DFQATT and CDR2 SNEGSKA (reference sequence). The length of the CDR3 is 12 residues. The V and J ends lost 2 bases and 5 bases respectively, with 10 bases between them. The sequences come from PBMCs, mostly from graft donor cells, collected 360 days after TCRalphabeta/CD19-depleted stem cell transplant. The source is a male patient under 18 who had a stem cell transplant for acute lymphoblastic leukemia, so the T cells may come from the graft donor. The chain joins TRBV20-1 to TRBJ2-7; the D gene is possibly TRBD2 (6 bases). For the CDR3, the DNA is TGCAGTGCTAGATATAGCGGACACGAGCAGTACTTC. It specifies CSARYSGHEQYF.